This TCR beta chain was retrieved from a study of T cells in Graves' hyperthyroidism and ophthalmopathy. Regarding this clonotype: Its target is unknown.

Study-level points and caveats: By a 13 V-J model, ophthalmopathy was set apart from stable hyperthyroidism.

The germline V gene has CDR1 SGDLS and CDR2 YYNGEE. The CDR3 consists of 14 residues. Trimming pared 3 bases from V and 3 bases from J, leaving 12 bases between. Regions amplified from RNA transcripts were the TCR beta CDR3 regions. First-round RT-PCR of the TCR CDR3 relied on the HTBI primer set. TCRdb re-analysed the multiplex PCR reads in MiXCR, keeping a single row per CDR3 protein. Of 390,000 or so distinct CDR3 sequences in the sample, about 15% are singletons; the top ten hold 13%. The sample taken for sequencing was blood. The receptor was isolated from a young man with Graves' ophthalmopathy. This chain links TRBV9 with TRBJ1-1; the D gene is possibly TRBD1 (5 bases). CDR3 region: CASSEGSGYTEAFF. The CDR3 DNA is TGTGCCAGCAGCGAGGGGAGTGGGTACACTGAAGCTTTCTTT.